These T cell receptor beta chains were read from a single sample in a study of beta chain features in type 1 diabetes. The data were produced by immunoSEQ multiplex PCR, yet TCRdb's version contains in-frame clones alone and is incomplete. This sample has under 200,000 clones, with approximately 9% found just once. Specimen: central memory CD4+ T cells from blood. The receptor source for this set is a woman between 18 and 30 years old with type 1 diabetes. The conserved cysteine and the conserved F or W are not part of the CDR3 here. The order of the fields is CDR3 length, V gene, CDR3 protein.

11,TRBV6-1,ASREGYGETQY
12,TRBV5-1,ASSFSGGTNEQF
10,TRBV19,ASSMQYYGYT
13,TRBV5-1,ASRPGGTSNQPQH
12,TRBV30,AWSRGSGSDTQY
11,TRBV2,ASSEEKGVSYT
10,TRBV11-2,ASSPTGIEAF
11,TRBV11-3,ASRLRTVGELF
12,TRBV28,ASSLTDLAYEQY
13,TRBV19,ASSIFRQGENEQF
12,TRBV11-2,ASSWAGNNYGYT
11,TRBV13,ASSFGENYGYT
10,TRBV28,ASAGGRQTQY
12,TRBV18,ASSADRATGELF
13,TRBV13,ASRDGRGGAYEQY
12,TRBV7-8,ASSTDRGGNTQY
13,TRBV18,ASSPPNSNTDTQY
12,TRBV30,AWRYSGRTGELF
13,TRBV6-6,ASIRYGRGSDEQY
11,TRBV10-3,AMWDRGNYGYT
13,TRBV19,ASSLLGTGGSPPF
10,TRBV2,ASRELSDEQY
11,TRBV7-2,ASSPSSNQPQH
13,TRBV7-2,ASSRTPGVSYEQY
11,TRBV7-3,ASSLYMNTEAF
11,TRBV7-2,ASSGLAGDIQY
13,TRBV14,ASSQADRHIYEQY
9,TRBV18,ASSPDKGYT
14,TRBV19,ASSLGTGASNQPQH
13,TRBV28,ASSLALPPLQPQH
14,TRBV6-5,ASSYSPGPRGETQY
11,TRBV9,ASSSDPGTGQY
13,TRBV7-2,ASSQGLAGLNEQF
12,TRBV5-6,ASSGAGGAETQY
14,TRBV9,ASSVVGGLAGREQF
12,TRBV4-2,ASSQFEDSDGYT
10,TRBV29-1,SVGEGVGELF
13,TRBV18,ASAPGGRVNQPQH
12,TRBV6-5,ATKAGTRNTEAF
12,TRBV27,ASENRPLNTEAF
15,TRBV27,ASSLSGRGPSNYGYT
14,TRBV11-2,ASSLSPRSGNSPLH
13,TRBV29-1,SVGGGGRVPYEQY
13,TRBV29-1,SVVGLAGSTDTQY
11,TRBV14,ASSQGGAGEQY
14,TRBV5-1,ASSLVGGFAYNEQF
13,TRBV7-8,ASSFSQVPRTEAF
12,TRBV18,ASATNSGTSEQY
11,TRBV4-2,ASSTLAERGYT
11,TRBV7-2,ASSRLGGDGYT
15,TRBV4-3,ASSQDLHRDKNTEAF
12,TRBV21-1,ASSLDYRIYEQY
13,TRBV7-9,ASSLARTSTGELF
13,TRBV4-3,ASSQDRNGYNEQF
10,TRBV6-6,ASSQGAQTQY